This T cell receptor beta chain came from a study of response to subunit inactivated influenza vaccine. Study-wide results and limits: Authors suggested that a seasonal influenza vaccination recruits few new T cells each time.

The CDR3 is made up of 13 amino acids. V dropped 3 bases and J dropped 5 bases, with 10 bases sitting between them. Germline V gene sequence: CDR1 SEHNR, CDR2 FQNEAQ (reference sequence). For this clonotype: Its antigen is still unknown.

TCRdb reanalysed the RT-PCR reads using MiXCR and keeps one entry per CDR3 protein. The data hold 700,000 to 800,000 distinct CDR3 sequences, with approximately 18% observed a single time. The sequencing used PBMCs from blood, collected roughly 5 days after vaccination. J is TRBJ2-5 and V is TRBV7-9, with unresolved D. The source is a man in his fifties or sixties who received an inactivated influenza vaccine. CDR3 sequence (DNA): TGTGCCAGCAGCTTTACCCTCGGGGAGACCCAGTACTTC. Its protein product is CASSFTLGETQYF.